One T cell receptor (beta chain) is described in this entry. Its cognate antigen is unknown. Germline values: CDR1 SGDLS, CDR2 YYNGEE. This CDR3 has 15 amino acids. TRB cDNA libraries were made by UMI-labeled 5' RACE. TCRdb reprocessed the 5' RACE reads and stores each CDR3 protein as one record, lacking DNA. Recorded for this sample: 65,000 to 95,000 distinct CDR3 sequences. This record belongs to a study of CXCR3-negative and CXCR3-positive naive CD8 T cells. Study-level findings and limits: Naive cells that were CXCR3-negative or CXCR3-positive used TRBV-TRBJ genes alike, while memory cells diverged. Cryopreserved cells showed partially decreased CXCR3 expression, and most assays used fresh PBMCs.

Those CD8+ T cells considered naive were CD45RO-CCR7+CD27+CD95-. The sequencing input was naive CXCR3- CD8+ T cells from blood. Stated subset: CD45RO-CCR7+CD27+CD95- naive CD8+ T cells lacking CXCR3 (TNR3-). This TCR was sampled from a human donor in good health. Some clones in this sample may be carry-over from other donors' samples. This rearrangement joins TRBV9 to TRBJ1-1. The CDR3 here is CASSVDQEMNTEAFF.